The 25 T cell receptor beta chains below come from one sample, sequenced in a study of T cell responses to AZD1222 COVID-19 vaccine. Some clones are missing from TCRdb's copy, which holds only in-frame ones; the method was immunoSEQ multiplex PCR. The table lists about 82,000 clones, about nine tenths of them singletons. Sample: peripheral blood, taken on day 0 of AZD1222 vaccination. These receptors were taken from an adult in good health.

This clone showed up just once. The rearrangement joins TRBV15 to TRBJ2-7; no firm D call. The CDR3 has 15 amino acids. Germline values: CDR1 LNHNV, CDR2 YYDKDF (reference sequence). Trimming shortened V by 5 bases and J by 3 bases, and 17 bases separated the two germline ends. The CDR3 region has the DNA TGTGCCACCAGCGTTTCTCGGGTACCAAACTACGAGCAGTACTTC. Translating gives CATSVSRVPNYEQYF.

V is TRBV3-1 (or the pseudogene TRBV3-2) and J is TRBJ1-3; D gene ambiguous. Trimming removed 1 base from V and 2 bases from J, with 3 bases in between. The CDR3 totals 13 residues. Looked up from germline, CDR1 is LGHDT and CDR2 is YNNKEL (reference sequence). DNA for the CDR3: TGTGCCAGCAGCCAAGTCACTGGAAACACCATATATTTT. This sequence encodes CASSQVTGNTIYF.

The chain carries TRBV6-4 and TRBJ2-5, with D possibly matching TRBD1 (5 bases). Germline assignment: CDR1 MRHNA and CDR2 SNTAGT. Deletions cut 3 bases from V and 2 bases from J, with 7 bases between. The CDR3 consists of 13 residues. Written as DNA, the CDR3 is TGTGCCAGCAGTGAGGGGCCTCAAGAGACCCAGTACTTC. It codes for CASSEGPQETQYF.

The chain employs TRBV5-5 and TRBJ1-4, with 7 nucleotides matching TRBD1. Germline assignment: CDR1 SGHKS and CDR2 YYEKEE (reference sequence). Trimming at V came to 1 base and at J to 7 bases, leaving 4 bases not matched to a gene. CDR3 length: 14 residues. For the CDR3, the DNA is TGTGCCAGCAGCTTGACAGGGGCCCCTGAAAAACTGTTTTTT. It specifies CASSLTGAPEKLFF.

The genes are TRBV23-1 and TRBJ1-5, with D unclear. TRBV23-1 is treated as an ORF (open reading frame) with a function not yet certain. This CDR3 has 15 amino acids. Trimming pared 8 bases from V and 11 bases from J, leaving 25 bases between. CDR3 loop: CASRTRLTRLLAQHF. CDR3 sequence (DNA): TGCGCCAGCCGCACACGCCTAACCCGGCTCTTGGCCCAGCATTTT.

V is TRBV2 and J is TRBJ2-1, with a weak D call TRBD1 (5 bases). Germline V gives CDR1 SNHLY, CDR2 FYNNEI. Trimming left V 8 bases short and J 4 bases short, with 9 bases between. The CDR3 extends over 12 amino acids. CDR3 sequence reads: CASLGAYNEQFF. DNA for the CDR3: TGTGCCAGCCTAGGGGCGTACAATGAGCAGTTCTTC. The full variable domain, with the rest looked up from reference TRBV2 and TRBJ2-1, is EPEVTQTPSHQVTQMGQEVILRCVPISNHLYFYWYRQILGQKVEFLVSFYNNEISEKSEIFDDQFSVERPDGSNFTLKIRSTKLEDSAMYFCASLGAYNEQFFGPGTRLTVL.

The rearrangement uses TRBV19 and TRBJ1-1; D is possibly TRBD1 (6 bases). Germline V gene data show CDR1 as LNHDA and CDR2 as SQIVND (reference sequence). Trimming shortened V by 7 bases and J by 0 bases, and 12 bases separated the two germline ends. This CDR3 spans 14 amino acids. CDR3 in amino acids: CASTWDTLNTEAFF. CDR3 bases: TGTGCCAGTACTTGGGACACTTTGAACACTGAAGCTTTCTTT.

The chain has TRBV7-9 and TRBJ2-1; a weak D match, TRBD1 (5 bases). The CDR3 consists of 12 residues. Looked up from germline, CDR1 is SEHNR and CDR2 is FQNEAQ (reference sequence). V shed 6 bases and J shed 10 bases, with 13 bases lying between them. The CDR3 protein is CASSLTRTEQFF. CDR3 in DNA: TGTGCCAGCAGTCTTACAAGGACAGAGCAGTTCTTC. Together with reference TRBV7-9 and TRBJ2-1, the CDR3 gives the full variable domain: DTGVSQNPRHKITKRGQNVTFRCDPISEHNRLYWYRQTLGQGPEFLTYFQNEAQLEKSRLLSDRFSAERPKGSFSTLEIQRTEQGDSAMYLCASSLTRTEQFFGPGTRLTVL.

The rearrangement links TRBV5-1 to TRBJ1-2; D call uncertain. V was cut by 3 bases and J by 4 bases, with 13 bases left in between. The germline V gene has CDR1 SGHRS and CDR2 YFSETQ. The CDR3 consists of 14 residues. This chain's CDR3 is CASSSLSTTYGYTF. The DNA for the CDR3 is TGCGCCAGCAGCTCCCTATCAACCACCTATGGCTACACCTTC.

This clone occurred once. The chain joins TRBV5-1 to TRBJ2-3; D unclear. This CDR3 comprises 16 residues. CDR1 is SGHRS and CDR2 is YFSETQ in the germline V gene. The V end lost 1 base, the J end lost 1 base, and 13 bases lay between the germline ends. The CDR3 reads CASSLPLLLGTDTQYF. The CDR3, as DNA: TGCGCCAGCAGCTTGCCGCTCCTCTTGGGCACAGATACGCAGTATTTT. Looking up the rest from reference TRBV5-1 and TRBJ2-3 gives the full variable domain: KAGVTQTPRYLIKTRGQQVTLSCSPISGHRSVSWYQQTPGQGLQFLFEYFSETQRNKGNFPGRFSGRQFSNSRSEMNVSTLELGDSALYLCASSLPLLLGTDTQYFGPGTRLTVL.

Only a few counts were recorded for this clone. This chain uses TRBV27 with TRBJ1-2; D call uncertain. Trimming took 0 bases from V and 4 from J, leaving 9 bases between them. The V gene's germline CDR1 is MNHEY and CDR2 SMNVEV (reference sequence). This CDR3 spans 14 amino acids. The CDR3 DNA sequence: TGTGCCAGCAGTTTATCCGGTAGTATCTATGGCTACACCTTC. Its protein is CASSLSGSIYGYTF.

On this clone: The germline gene is not matched at one end of the junction; a read error may be the cause. The V and J genes are TRBV25-1 and TRBJ1-1, with D unclear. CDR1 MGHDK and CDR2 SYGVNS come from the germline V gene. The CDR3 has 13 amino acids. The CDR3 nucleotides read TGTGCCAGCAGTGACCGAAGGGCTAGAGGAGCTCTCTTT. It translates to CASSDRRARGALF.

This chain joins TRBV29-1 and TRBJ1-2; tentatively, D is TRBD1 (5 bases). The CDR3 length is 16 residues. V was shortened by 0 bases and J by 1 base, with 15 bases between the two germline ends. The germline CDR1 and CDR2 sequences are SQVTM and ANQGSEA. The CDR3 protein is CSVEDRGRGLNYGYTF. Written as DNA, the CDR3 is TGCAGCGTTGAAGATCGAGGAAGGGGACTTAACTATGGCTACACCTTC.

This clone was seen once. The chain uses TRBV11-2 and TRBJ1-2; 8 positions match TRBD1. Losses at the gene ends were 5 bases for V and 1 base for J; bases not matched to a gene: 9. The CDR3 totals 16 residues. Germline V gene lookup returns CDR1 SGHAT and CDR2 FQNNGV. The CDR3 spells CASSTDRGRDNYGYTF. In nucleotides, the CDR3 is TGTGCCAGCAGCACCGACAGGGGCAGGGATAACTATGGCTACACCTTC.

This clone was found a few times. The chain uses TRBV18 and TRBJ2-5; D unresolved. The CDR3 is 12 residues long. The ends were cut back, 3 bases at V and 5 bases at J, with 7 bases in the middle. Germline lookup yields CDR1 KGHSH and CDR2 LQKENI. The DNA for the CDR3 is TGTGCCAGCTCACCTGGCAGGGAGACCCAGTACTTC. Amino acid sequence: CASSPGRETQYF.

This sequence joins TRBV12-3 or TRBV12-4 and TRBJ1-2; D ambiguous. The CDR3 is 13 residues long. V lost 3 bases and J 2 bases, leaving 7 bases between the germline ends. The CDR3 is CASSFPQNYGYTF. The CDR3 nucleotides read TGTGCCAGCAGTTTCCCCCAAAACTATGGCTACACCTTC.

In its sample, this clone was seen once. The genes are TRBV3-1 (or the pseudogene TRBV3-2) and TRBJ1-1; D perhaps matches TRBD1 (5 bases). V gave up 1 base and J gave up 8 bases, with 14 bases separating them. Germline CDR1 LGHDT, CDR2 YNNKEL (reference sequence). The CDR3 is made up of 14 amino acids. The CDR3 nucleotides are TGTGCCAGCAGCCAAGGGCTCGAGAGGGGCGAAGCTTTCTTT. Its translation is CASSQGLERGEAFF.

This clone was seen more than once but under ten times. The rearrangement uses TRBV2 and TRBJ2-5, with D tentatively TRBD2 (5 bases). CDR1 and CDR2 from the germline V gene are SNHLY and FYNNEI. The CDR3 length is 9 residues. The germline V and J ends were trimmed by 6 bases and 11 bases, with 7 bases remaining between them. CDR3 protein: CASSPGQYF. The CDR3 nucleotides are TGTGCCAGCAGCCCGGGGCAGTACTTC.

In its sample, this clone was seen a few times. This chain connects TRBV28 to TRBJ1-1; 7 bases match TRBD1. The CDR3 consists of 17 residues. Trimming cost V 3 bases and J 1 base; bases outside gene matches: 11. CDR1 is MDHEN and CDR2 is SYDVKM in the germline V gene. The CDR3 coding sequence is TGTGCCAGCAGTTTCGACAGGGATCGTCCAGGGAACACTGAAGCTTTCTTT. It translates to CASSFDRDRPGNTEAFF.

V is TRBV30 and J is TRBJ2-7, with D unresolved. Trimming stripped 3 bases from V and 2 bases from J, with 11 bases between. This CDR3 has 13 amino acids. Germline V gene data show CDR1 as GTSNPN and CDR2 as SVGIG (reference sequence). This chain's CDR3 is CAWRGVGPYEQYF. Written as DNA, the CDR3 is TGTGCCTGGAGAGGAGTCGGCCCCTACGAGCAGTACTTC.

V gene TRBV6-6 combines with J gene TRBJ1-5; 7 nucleotides line up with TRBD1. The germline CDR1 and CDR2 sequences are MNHNY and SVGAGI (reference sequence). With 7 bases clipped from V and 7 bases from J, the junction kept 13 bases outside the gene matches. This CDR3 has 15 residues. CDR3 region: CASTLQGRGGQPQHF. The CDR3 nucleotides read TGTGCCAGCACCTTACAGGGGAGAGGAGGGCAGCCCCAGCATTTT.

This rearrangement joins TRBV4-2 to TRBJ1-2; possibly TRBD1 for D (6 bases). The germline V gene encodes CDR1 LGHNA and CDR2 YNFKEQ. CDR3 length equals 15 residues. V was shortened by 4 bases and J by 6 bases, with 18 bases between the two germline ends. The CDR3 DNA sequence: TGTGCCAGCAGCCTAAAAAGTGGGGGCTCCGATGGCTACACCTTC. It specifies CASSLKSGGSDGYTF.

The chain recombines TRBV11-2 with TRBJ1-4; D uncertain. The CDR3 is 16 residues long. Germline-derived CDR1 and CDR2 are SGHAT and FQNNGV. Trimming pared 5 bases from V and 5 bases from J, leaving 18 bases between. DNA of the CDR3: TGTGCCAGCAGCATGGGGTCGGGAGGGATAAATGAAAAACTGTTTTTT. Its translation: CASSMGSGGINEKLFF.

The V gene is TRBV7-9, the J gene TRBJ2-7; D perhaps matches TRBD1 (6 bases). The CDR3 extends over 14 amino acids. The germline gives CDR1 SEHNR, CDR2 FQNEAQ (reference sequence). Trimming left V 10 bases short and J 2 bases short, with 18 bases between. The CDR3 region is CAIAGALGTYEQYF. The CDR3 bases are TGTGCCATCGCAGGGGCCCTTGGAACCTACGAGCAGTACTTC. The whole variable domain, remainder taken from reference TRBV7-9 and TRBJ2-7, is DTGVSQNPRHKITKRGQNVTFRCDPISEHNRLYWYRQTLGQGPEFLTYFQNEAQLEKSRLLSDRFSAERPKGSFSTLEIQRTEQGDSAMYLCAIAGALGTYEQYFGPGTRLTVT.

The chain uses TRBV3-1 (or the pseudogene TRBV3-2) and TRBJ2-5; 10 bases line up with TRBD2. V lost 3 bases and J lost 5; bases outside the gene matches: 6. Germline lookup yields CDR1 LGHDT and CDR2 YNNKEL (reference sequence). This CDR3 contains 15 residues. CDR3 in DNA: TGTGCCAGCAGCCATCCCGGGACTAGCGTGGAGACCCAGTACTTC. Its translation is CASSHPGTSVETQYF.